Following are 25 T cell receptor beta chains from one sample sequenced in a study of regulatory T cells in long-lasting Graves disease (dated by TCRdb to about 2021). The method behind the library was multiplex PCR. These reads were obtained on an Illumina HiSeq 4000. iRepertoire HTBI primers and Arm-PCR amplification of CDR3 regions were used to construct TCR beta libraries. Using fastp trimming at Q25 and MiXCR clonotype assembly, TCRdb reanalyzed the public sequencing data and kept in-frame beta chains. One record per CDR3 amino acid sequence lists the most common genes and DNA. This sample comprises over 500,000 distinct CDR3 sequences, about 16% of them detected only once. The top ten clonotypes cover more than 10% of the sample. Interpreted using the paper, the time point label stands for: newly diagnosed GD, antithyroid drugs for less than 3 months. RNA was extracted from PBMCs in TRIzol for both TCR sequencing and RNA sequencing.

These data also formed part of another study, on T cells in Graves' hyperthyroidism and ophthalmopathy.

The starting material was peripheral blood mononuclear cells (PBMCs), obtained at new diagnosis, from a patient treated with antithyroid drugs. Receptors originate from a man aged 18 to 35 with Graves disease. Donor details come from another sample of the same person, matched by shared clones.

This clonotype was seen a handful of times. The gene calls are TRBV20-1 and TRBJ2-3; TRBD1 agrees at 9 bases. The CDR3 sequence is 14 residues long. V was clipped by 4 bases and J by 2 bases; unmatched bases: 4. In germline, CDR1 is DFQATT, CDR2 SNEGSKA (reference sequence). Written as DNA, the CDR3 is TGCAGTGCTACCGGGACAGGGAACACAGATACGCAGTATTTT. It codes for CSATGTGNTDTQYF.

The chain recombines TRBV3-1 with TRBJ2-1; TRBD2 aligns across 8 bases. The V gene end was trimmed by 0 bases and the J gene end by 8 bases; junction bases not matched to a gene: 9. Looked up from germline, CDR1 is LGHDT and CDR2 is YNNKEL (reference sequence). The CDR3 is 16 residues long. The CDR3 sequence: CASSQDGGGRLDEQFF. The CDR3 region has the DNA TGTGCCAGCAGCCAAGATGGAGGCGGGAGGCTGGATGAGCAGTTCTTC.

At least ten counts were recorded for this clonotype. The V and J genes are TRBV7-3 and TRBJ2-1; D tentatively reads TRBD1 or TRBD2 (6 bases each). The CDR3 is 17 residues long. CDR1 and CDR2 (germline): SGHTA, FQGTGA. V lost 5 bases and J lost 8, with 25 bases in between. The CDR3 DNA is TGTGCCAGCAGCCCCTTCCCAGTCCCGGGGGCCAAGGATGAGCAGTTCTTC. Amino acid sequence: CASSPFPVPGAKDEQFF.

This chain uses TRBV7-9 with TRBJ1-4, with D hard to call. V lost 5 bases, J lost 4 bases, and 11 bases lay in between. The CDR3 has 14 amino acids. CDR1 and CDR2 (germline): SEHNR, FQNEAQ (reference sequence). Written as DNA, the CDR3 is TGTGCCAGCAGCCTGGGCTTCCGTAATGAAAAACTGTTTTTT. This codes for CASSLGFRNEKLFF.

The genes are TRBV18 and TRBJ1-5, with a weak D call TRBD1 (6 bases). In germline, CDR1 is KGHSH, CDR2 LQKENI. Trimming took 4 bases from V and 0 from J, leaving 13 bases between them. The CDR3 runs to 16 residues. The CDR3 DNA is TGTGCCAGCTCACTCCGGCCAGGGGATAGCAATCAGCCCCAGCATTTT. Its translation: CASSLRPGDSNQPQHF.

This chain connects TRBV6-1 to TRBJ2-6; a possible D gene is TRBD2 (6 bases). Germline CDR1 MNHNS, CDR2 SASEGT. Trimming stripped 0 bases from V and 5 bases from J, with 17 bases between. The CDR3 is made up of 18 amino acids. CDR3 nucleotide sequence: TGTGCCAGCAGTGAAGCGCTCGGAGGGAGGCCTTGGGCCAACGTCCTGACTTTC. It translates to CASSEALGGRPWANVLTF.

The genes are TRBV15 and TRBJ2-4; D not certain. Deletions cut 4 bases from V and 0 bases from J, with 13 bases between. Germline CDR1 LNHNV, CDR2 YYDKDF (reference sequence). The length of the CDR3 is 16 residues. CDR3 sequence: CATSKSLDQAKNIQYF. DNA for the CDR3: TGTGCCACCAGCAAAAGCTTAGATCAAGCCAAAAACATTCAGTACTTC.

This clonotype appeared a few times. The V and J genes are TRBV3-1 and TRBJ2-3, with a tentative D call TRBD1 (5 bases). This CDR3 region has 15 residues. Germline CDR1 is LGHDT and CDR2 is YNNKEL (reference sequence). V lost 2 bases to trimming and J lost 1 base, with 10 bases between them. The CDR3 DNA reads TGTGCCAGCAGCCAAAAGGGGTGGGGCACAGATACGCAGTATTTT. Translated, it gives CASSQKGWGTDTQYF.

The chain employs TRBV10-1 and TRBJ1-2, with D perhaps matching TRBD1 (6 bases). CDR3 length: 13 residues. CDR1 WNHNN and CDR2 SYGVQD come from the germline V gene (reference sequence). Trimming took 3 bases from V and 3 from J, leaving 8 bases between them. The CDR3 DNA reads TGCGCCAGCAGTGAAAACAGGGACTATGGCTACACCTTC. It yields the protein CASSENRDYGYTF.

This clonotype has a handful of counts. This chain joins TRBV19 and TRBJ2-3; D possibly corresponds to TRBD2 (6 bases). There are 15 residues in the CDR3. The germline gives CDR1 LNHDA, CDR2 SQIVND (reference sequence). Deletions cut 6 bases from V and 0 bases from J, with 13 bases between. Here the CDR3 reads CASRTSSRSTDTQYF. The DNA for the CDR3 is TGTGCCAGTAGAACTAGCTCAAGGAGCACAGATACGCAGTATTTT. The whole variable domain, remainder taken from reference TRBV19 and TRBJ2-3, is DGGITQSPKYLFRKEGQNVTLSCEQNLNHDAMYWYRQDPGQGLRLIYYSQIVNDFQKGDIAEGYSVSREKKESFPLTVTSAQKNPTAFYLCASRTSSRSTDTQYFGPGTRLTVL.

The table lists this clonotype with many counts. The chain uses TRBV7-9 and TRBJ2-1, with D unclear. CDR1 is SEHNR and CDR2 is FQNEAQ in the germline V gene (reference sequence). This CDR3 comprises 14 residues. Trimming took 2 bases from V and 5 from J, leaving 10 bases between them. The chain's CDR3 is CASSLSVSNNEQFF. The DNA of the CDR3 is TGTGCCAGCAGCTTATCTGTTAGCAACAATGAGCAGTTCTTC.

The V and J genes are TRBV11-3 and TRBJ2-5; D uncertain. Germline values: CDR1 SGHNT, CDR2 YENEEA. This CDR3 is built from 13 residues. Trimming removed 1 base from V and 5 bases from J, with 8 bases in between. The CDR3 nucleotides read TGTGCCAGCAGCTTAGTGCTGGGGGAGACCCAGTACTTC. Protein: CASSLVLGETQYF.

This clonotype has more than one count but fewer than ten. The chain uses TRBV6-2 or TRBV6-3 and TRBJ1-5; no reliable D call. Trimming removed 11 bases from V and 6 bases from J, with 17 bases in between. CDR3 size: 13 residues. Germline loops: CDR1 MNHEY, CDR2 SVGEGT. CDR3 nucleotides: TGTGCCGGCATCACGGGCTCCGGTCAGCCCCAGCATTTT. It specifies CAGITGSGQPQHF.

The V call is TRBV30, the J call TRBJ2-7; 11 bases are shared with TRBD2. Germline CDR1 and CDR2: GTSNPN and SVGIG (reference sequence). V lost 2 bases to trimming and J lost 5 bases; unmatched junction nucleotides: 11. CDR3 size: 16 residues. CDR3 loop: CAWSKDRLAGGNEQYF. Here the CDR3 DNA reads TGTGCCTGGAGTAAGGATAGGCTAGCGGGAGGAAACGAGCAGTACTTC.

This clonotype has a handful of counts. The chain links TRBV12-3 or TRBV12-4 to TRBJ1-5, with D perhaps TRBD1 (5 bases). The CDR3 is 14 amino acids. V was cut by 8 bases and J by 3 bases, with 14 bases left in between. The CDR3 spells CASWGGLDNQPQHF. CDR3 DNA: TGTGCCAGCTGGGGGGGACTGGACAATCAGCCCCAGCATTTT.

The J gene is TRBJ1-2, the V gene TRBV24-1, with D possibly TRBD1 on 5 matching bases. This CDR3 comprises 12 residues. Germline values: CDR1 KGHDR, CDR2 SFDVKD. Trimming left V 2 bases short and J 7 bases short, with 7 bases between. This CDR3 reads CATSDSGTGYTF. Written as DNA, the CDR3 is TGTGCCACCAGTGATTCAGGGACTGGCTACACCTTC.

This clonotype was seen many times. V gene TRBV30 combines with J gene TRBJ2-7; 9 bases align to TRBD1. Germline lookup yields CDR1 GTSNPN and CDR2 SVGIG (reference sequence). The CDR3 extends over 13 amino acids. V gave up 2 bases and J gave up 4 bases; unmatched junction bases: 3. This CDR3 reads CAWSRGQGYEQYF. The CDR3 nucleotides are TGTGCCTGGAGTAGGGGACAGGGTTACGAGCAGTACTTC.

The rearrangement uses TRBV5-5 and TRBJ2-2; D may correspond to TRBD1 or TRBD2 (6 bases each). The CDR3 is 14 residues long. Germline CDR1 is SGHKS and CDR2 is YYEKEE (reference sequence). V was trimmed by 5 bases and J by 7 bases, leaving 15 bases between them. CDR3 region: CASRGGPSGGELFF. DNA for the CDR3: TGTGCCAGCAGGGGGGGCCCCTCAGGCGGGGAGCTGTTTTTT.

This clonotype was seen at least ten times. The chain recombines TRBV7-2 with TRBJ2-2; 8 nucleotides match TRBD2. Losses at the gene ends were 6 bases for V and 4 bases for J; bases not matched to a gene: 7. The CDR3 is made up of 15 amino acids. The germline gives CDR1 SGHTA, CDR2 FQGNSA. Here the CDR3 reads CASSAALAGTGELFF. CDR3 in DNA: TGTGCCAGCAGTGCCGCTCTAGCGGGCACCGGGGAGCTGTTTTTT.

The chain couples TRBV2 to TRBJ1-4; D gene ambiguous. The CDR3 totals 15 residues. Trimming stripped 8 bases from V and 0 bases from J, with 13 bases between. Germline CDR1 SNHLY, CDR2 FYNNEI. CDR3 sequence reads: CASGLESATNEKLFF. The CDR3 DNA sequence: TGTGCCAGCGGCTTAGAGAGCGCAACTAATGAAAAACTGTTTTTT. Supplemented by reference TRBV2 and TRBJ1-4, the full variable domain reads EPEVTQTPSHQVTQMGQEVILRCVPISNHLYFYWYRQILGQKVEFLVSFYNNEISEKSEIFDDQFSVERPDGSNFTLKIRSTKLEDSAMYFCASGLESATNEKLFFGSGTQLSVL.

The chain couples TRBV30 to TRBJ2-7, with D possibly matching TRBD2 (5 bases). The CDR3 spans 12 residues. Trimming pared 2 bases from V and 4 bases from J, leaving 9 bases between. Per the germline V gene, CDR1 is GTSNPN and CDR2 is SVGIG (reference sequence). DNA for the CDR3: TGTGCCTGGAGTAAGGACTCATACGAGCAGTACTTC. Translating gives CAWSKDSYEQYF.

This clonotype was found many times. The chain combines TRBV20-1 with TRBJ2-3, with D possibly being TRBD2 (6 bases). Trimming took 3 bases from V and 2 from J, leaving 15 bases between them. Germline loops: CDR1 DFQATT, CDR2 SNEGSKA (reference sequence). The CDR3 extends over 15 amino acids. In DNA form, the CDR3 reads TGCAGTGCTAGGGGTGGGAAGCGGGCCACAGATACGCAGTATTTT. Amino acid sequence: CSARGGKRATDTQYF.

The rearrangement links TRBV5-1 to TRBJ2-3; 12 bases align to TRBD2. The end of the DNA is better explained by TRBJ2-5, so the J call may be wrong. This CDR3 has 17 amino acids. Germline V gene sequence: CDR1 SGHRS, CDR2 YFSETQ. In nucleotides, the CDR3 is TGCGCCAGCAGCTCGTCGAAGGCTAGCGGGAGGGGGGAGACCCAGTACTTC. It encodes CASSSSKASGRGETQYF.

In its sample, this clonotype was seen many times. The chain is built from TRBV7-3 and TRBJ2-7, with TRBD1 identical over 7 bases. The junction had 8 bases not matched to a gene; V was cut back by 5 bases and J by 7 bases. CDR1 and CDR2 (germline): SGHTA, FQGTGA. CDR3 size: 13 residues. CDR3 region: CASSATGSGEQYF. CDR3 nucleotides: TGTGCCAGCAGCGCGACAGGGTCGGGTGAGCAGTACTTC.

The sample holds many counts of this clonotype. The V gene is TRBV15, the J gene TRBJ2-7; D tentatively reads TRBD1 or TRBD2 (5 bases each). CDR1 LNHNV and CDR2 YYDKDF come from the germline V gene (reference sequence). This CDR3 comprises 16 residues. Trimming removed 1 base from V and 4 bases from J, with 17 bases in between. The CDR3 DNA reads TGTGCCACCAGCAGAGTGTATGGGACCACCTTTTACGAGCAGTACTTC. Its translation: CATSRVYGTTFYEQYF.